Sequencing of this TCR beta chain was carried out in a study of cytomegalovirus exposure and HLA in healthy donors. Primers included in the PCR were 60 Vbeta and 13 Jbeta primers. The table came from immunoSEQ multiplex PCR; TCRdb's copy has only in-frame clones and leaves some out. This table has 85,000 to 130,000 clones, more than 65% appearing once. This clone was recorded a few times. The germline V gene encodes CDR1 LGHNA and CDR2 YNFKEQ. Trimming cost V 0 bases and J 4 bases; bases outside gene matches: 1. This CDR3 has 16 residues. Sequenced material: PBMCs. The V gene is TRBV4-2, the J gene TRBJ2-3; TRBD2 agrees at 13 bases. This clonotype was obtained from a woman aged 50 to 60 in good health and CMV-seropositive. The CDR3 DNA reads TGTGCCAGCAGCCAAGAAGGGACTAGCGGGGCAGATACGCAGTATTTT. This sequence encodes CASSQEGTSGADTQYF.